This entry describes one T cell receptor beta chain. Antigen: not known. These data are taken from a study of CD8+ T cells in alopecia areata. Study-wide background: Treated patients were given 5 to 10 mg oral tofacitinib twice daily. Study observations and caveats: In scalp samples, resident alphabeta T cells of normal skin are also sequenced. While patients received tofacitinib, many expanded lesional clones remained present in scalp and blood.

As for treatment: oral pan-JAK inhibitor, 5-10 mg twice daily. Extraction of RNA preceded its reverse transcription into cDNA, which served as the sequencing template. Profiled with immunoSEQ multiplex PCR; TCRdb holds only in-frame clones, not every one. The table lists approximately 160,000 clones, less than 70% of them singletons. This specimen was CD4+ T cells sorted from blood, taken at week 24, from a patient treated with tofacitinib. This sequence originates from a human donor with alopecia areata.

The CDR3 is CASSEGPGVPYEQYF. The CDR3 nucleotides are TGTGCCAGCAGTGAAGGGCCAGGGGTCCCATACGAGCAGTACTTC. The chain combines TRBV2 with TRBJ2-7; D possibly corresponds to TRBD1 (6 bases). Trimming removed 1 base at V and 4 bases at J, with 14 bases between. The CDR3 length is 15 residues. CDR1 and CDR2 (germline): SNHLY, FYNNEI. Full variable domain (remainder filled in from reference TRBV2 and TRBJ2-7): EPEVTQTPSHQVTQMGQEVILRCVPISNHLYFYWYRQILGQKVEFLVSFYNNEISEKSEIFDDQFSVERPDGSNFTLKIRSTKLEDSAMYFCASSEGPGVPYEQYFGPGTRLTVT.